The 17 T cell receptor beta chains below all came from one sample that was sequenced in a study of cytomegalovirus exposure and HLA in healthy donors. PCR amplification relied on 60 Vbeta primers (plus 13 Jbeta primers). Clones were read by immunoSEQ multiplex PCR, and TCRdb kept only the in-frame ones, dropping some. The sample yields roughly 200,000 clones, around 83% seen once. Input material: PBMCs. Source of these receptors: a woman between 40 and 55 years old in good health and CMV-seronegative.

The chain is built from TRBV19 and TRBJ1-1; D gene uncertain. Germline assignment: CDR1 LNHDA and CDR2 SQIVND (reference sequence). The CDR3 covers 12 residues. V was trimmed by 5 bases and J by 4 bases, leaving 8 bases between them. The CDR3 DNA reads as TGTGCCAGTAGTGAGGGTGCCACTGAAGCTTTCTTT. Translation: CASSEGATEAFF. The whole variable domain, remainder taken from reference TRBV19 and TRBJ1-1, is DGGITQSPKYLFRKEGQNVTLSCEQNLNHDAMYWYRQDPGQGLRLIYYSQIVNDFQKGDIAEGYSVSREKKESFPLTVTSAQKNPTAFYLCASSEGATEAFFGQGTRLTVV.

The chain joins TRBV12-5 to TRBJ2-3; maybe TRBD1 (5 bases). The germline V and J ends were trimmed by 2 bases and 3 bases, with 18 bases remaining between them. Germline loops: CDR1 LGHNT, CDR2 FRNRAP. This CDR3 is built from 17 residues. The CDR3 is CASGLIAGILWTDTQYF. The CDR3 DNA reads TGTGCTAGTGGTTTGATAGCAGGGATTCTTTGGACAGATACGCAGTATTTT.

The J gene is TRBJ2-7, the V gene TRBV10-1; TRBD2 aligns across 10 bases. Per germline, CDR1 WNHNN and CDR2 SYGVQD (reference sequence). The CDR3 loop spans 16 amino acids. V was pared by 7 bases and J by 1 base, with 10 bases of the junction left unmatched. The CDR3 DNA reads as TGCGCCAGCACTCTCCCGGTAGCGGGGGGATCCTACGAGCAGTACTTC. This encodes CASTLPVAGGSYEQYF.

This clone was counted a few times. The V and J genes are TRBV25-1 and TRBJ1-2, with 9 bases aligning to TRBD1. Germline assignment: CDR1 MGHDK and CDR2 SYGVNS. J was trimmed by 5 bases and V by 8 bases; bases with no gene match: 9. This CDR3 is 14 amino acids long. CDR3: CASGWGTGRYGYTF. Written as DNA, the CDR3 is TGTGCCAGCGGATGGGGGACAGGGCGATATGGCTACACCTTC.

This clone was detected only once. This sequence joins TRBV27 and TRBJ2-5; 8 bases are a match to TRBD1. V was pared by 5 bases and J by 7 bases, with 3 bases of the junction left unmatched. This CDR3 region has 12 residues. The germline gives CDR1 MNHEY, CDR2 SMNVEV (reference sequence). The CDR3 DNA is TGTGCCAGCAGTACCACAGGGGGGACCCAGTACTTC. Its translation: CASSTTGGTQYF.

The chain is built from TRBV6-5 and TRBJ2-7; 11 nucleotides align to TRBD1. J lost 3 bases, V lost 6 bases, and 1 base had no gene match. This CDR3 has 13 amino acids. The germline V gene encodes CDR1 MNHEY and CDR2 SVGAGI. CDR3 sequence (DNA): TGTGCCAGCAGGGGACAGGGGGGCTACGAGCAGTACTTC. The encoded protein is CASRGQGGYEQYF.

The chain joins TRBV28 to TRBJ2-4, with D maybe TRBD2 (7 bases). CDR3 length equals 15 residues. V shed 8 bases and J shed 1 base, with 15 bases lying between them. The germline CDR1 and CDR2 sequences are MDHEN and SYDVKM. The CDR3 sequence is CASLSRGAAKNIQYF. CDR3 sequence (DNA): TGTGCCAGCCTAAGTCGGGGGGCGGCCAAAAACATTCAGTACTTC.

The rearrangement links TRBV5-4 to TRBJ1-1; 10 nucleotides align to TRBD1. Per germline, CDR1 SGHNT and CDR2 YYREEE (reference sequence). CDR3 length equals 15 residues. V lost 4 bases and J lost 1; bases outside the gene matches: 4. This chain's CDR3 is CASSRGQGENTEAFF. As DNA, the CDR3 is TGTGCCAGCAGCCGCGGACAGGGGGAGAACACTGAAGCTTTCTTT.

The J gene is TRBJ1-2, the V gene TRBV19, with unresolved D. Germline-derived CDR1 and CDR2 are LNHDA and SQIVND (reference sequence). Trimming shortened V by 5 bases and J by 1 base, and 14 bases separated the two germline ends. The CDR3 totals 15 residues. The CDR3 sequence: CASSSRAAGNYGYTF. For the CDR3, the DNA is TGTGCCAGTAGTTCCCGCGCAGCGGGTAACTATGGCTACACCTTC.

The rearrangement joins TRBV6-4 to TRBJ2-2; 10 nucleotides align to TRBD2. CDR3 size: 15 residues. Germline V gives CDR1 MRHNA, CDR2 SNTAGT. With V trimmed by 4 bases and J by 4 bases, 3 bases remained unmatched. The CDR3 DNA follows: TGTGCCAGCAGTGTCCTAGCGGGAGTCACCGGGGAGCTGTTTTTT. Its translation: CASSVLAGVTGELFF.

The CDR3 DNA follows: TGTGCCAGCAGCGAGGGACAGGGGGCAGATACGCAGTATTTT. Amino acids: CASSEGQGADTQYF. The gene calls are TRBV7-6 and TRBJ2-3; the match to TRBD1 covers 11 bases. CDR1 is SGHVS and CDR2 is FNYEAQ in the germline V gene. V was pared by 5 bases and J by 4 bases, with 2 bases of the junction left unmatched. The CDR3 has 14 amino acids.

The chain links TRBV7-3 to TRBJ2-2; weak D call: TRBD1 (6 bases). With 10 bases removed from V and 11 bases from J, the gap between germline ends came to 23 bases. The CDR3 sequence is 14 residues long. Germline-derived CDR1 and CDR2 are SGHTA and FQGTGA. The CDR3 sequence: CATLDRIGVGELFF. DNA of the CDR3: TGTGCCACCCTAGACAGGATCGGGGTAGGCGAGCTGTTTTTT.

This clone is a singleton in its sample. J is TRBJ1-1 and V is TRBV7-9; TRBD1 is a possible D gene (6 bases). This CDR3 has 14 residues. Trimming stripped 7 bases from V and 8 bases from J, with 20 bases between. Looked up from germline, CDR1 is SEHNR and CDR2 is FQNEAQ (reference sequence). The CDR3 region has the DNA TGTGCCAGCACCACCGGGACACCGAAGATAGAAGCTTTCTTT. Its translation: CASTTGTPKIEAFF.

The CDR3 nucleotides read TGCGCCAGCAGGCAAGCGGGGTCCTTATTCTTC. This encodes CASRQAGSLFF. The J gene is TRBJ2-1, the V gene TRBV5-1, with 7 bases fitting TRBD2. V lost 5 bases, J lost 16 bases, and 9 bases stayed unmatched. Germline V lookup: CDR1 SGHRS, CDR2 YFSETQ. The CDR3 sequence is 11 residues long.

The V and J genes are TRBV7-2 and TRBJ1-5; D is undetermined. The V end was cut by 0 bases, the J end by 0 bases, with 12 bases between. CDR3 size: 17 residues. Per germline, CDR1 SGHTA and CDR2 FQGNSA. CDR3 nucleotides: TGTGCCAGCAGCTTAGCGGTGGGCCGTTATAGCAATCAGCCCCAGCATTTT. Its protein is CASSLAVGRYSNQPQHF.

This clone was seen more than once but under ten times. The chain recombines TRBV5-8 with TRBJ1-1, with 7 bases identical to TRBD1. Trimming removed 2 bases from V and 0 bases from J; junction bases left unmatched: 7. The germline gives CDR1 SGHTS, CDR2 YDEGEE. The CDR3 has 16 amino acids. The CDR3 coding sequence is TGTGCCAGCAGCTTAGGACAGGTCCTCGTGAACACTGAAGCTTTCTTT. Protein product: CASSLGQVLVNTEAFF.

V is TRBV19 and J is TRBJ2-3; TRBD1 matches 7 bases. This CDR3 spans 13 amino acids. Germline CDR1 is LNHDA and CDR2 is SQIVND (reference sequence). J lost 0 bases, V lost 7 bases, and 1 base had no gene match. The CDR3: CASKTGSTDTQYF. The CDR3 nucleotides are TGTGCCAGTAAGACAGGGAGCACAGATACGCAGTATTTT.